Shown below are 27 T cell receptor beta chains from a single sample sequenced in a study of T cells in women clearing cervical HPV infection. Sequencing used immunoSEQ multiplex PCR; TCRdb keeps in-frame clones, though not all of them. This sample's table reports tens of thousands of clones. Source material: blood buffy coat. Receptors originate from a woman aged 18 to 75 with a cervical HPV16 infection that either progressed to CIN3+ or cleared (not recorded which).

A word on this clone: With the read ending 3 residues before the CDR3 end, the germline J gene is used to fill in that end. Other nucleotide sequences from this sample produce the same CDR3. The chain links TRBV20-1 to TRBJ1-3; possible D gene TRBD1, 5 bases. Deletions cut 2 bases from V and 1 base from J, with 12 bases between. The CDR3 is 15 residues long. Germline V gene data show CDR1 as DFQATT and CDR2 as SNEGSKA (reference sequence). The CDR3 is CSARRYRQSGNTIYF. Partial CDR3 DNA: TGCAGTGCTAGAAGGTACAGGCAATCTGGAAACACC.

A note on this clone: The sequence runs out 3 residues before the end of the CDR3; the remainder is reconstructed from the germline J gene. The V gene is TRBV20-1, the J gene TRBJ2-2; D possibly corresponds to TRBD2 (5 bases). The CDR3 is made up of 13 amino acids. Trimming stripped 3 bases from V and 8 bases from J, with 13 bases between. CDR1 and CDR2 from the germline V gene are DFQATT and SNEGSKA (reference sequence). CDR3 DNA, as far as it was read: TGCAGTGCTAGTAAGACTACGCGGGGGGAG. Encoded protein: CSASKTTRGE. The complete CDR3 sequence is CSASKTTRGELFF.

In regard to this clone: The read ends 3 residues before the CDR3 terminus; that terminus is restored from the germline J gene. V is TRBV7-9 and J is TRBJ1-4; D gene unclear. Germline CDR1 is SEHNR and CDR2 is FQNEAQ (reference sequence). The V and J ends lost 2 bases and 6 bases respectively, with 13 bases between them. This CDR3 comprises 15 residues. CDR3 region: CASSLPPYTDEKLFF. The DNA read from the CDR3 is TGTGCCAGCAGCTTACCACCTTACACCGATGAAAAA. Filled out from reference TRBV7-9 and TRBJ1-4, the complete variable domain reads DTGVSQNPRHKITKRGQNVTFRCDPISEHNRLYWYRQTLGQGPEFLTYFQNEAQLEKSRLLSDRFSAERPKGSFSTLEIQRTEQGDSAMYLCASSLPPYTDEKLFFGSGTQLSVL.

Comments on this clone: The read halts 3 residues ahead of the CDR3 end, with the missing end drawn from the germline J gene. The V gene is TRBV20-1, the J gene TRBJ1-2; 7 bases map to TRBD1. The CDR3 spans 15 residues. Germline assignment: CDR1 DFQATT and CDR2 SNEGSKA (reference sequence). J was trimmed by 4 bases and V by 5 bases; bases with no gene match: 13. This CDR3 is CSALSPGTAVYGYTF. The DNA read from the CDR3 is TGCAGTGCTCTGTCCCCCGGGACAGCTGTCTATGGC.

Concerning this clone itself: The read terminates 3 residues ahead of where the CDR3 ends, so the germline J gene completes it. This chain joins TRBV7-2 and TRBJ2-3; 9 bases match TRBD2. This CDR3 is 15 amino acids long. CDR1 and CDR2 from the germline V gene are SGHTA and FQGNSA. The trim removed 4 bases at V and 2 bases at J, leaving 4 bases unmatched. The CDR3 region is CASSSTSGLTDTQYF. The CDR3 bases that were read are TGTGCCAGCAGCTCGACTAGCGGTCTCACAGATACG.

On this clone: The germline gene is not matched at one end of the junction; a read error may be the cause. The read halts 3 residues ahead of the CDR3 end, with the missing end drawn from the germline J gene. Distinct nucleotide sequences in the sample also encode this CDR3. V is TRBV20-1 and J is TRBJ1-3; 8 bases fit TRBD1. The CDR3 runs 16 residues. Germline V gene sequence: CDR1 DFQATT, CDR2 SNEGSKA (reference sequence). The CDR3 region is CSARVPGQDSGNTIYF. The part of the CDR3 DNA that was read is TGCAGTGCTAGAGTTCCGGGACAGGACTCTGGAAACACG.

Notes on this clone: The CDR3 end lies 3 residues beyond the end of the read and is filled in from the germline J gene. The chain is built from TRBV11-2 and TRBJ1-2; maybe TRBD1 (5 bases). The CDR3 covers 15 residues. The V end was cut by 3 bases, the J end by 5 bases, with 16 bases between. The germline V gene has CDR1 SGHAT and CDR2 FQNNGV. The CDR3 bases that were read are TGTGCCAGCAGCTTCTCCCCCGGGGGAAAATATGGC. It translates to CASSFSPGGKYG. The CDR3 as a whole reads CASSFSPGGKYGYTF. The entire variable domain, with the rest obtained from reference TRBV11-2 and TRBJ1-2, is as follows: EAGVAQSPRYKIIEKRQSVAFWCNPISGHATLYWYQQILGQGPKLLIQFQNNGVVDDSQLPKDRFSAERLKGVDSTLKIQPAKLEDSAVYLCASSFSPGGKYGYTFGSGTRLTVV.

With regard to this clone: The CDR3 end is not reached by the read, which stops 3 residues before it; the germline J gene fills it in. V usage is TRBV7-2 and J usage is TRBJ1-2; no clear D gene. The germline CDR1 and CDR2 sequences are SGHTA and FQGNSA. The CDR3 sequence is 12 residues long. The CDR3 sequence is CASSFYSYDYTF. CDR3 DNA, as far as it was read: TGTGCCAGCAGCTTTTACTCCTACGAC.

The CDR3 bases that were read are TGCGCCAGCAGCCGCCAGACAGTAAACCACGAG. Its translation is CASSRQTVNHE. Given in full, the CDR3 is CASSRQTVNHEQYF. This sequence joins TRBV4-1 and TRBJ2-7, with a tentative D call TRBD1 (5 bases). Read sequence stops 3 residues before the CDR3 end, and the germline J gene provides the missing end. From germline, CDR1 is MGHRA and CDR2 YSYEKL. The CDR3 sequence is 14 residues long. Trimming removed 4 bases from V and 5 bases from J, with 15 bases in between.

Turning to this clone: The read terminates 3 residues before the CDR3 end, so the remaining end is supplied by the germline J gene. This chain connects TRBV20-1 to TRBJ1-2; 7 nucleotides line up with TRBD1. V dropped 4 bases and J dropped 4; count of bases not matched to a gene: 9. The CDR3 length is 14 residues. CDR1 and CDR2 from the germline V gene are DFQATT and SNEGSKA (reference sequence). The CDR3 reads CSATRQGVGYGYTF. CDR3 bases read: TGCAGTGCTACCCGACAGGGAGTAGGCTATGGC.

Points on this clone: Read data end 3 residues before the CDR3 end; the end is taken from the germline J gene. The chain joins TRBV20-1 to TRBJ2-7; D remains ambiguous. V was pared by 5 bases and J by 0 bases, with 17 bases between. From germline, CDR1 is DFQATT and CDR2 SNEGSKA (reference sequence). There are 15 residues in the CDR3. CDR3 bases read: TGCAGTGCTCAGTTGGGCAGAGCCAGCTCCTACGAG. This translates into CSAQLGRASSYE. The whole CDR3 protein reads CSAQLGRASSYEQYF.

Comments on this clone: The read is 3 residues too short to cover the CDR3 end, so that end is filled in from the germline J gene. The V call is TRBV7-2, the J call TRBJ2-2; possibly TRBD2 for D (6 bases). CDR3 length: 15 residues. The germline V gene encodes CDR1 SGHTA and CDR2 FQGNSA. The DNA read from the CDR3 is TGTGCCAGCAGCTTAGTCGCGGGGAGTAGTGAAAAG. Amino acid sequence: CASSLVAGSSEK. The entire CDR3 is CASSLVAGSSEKLFF.

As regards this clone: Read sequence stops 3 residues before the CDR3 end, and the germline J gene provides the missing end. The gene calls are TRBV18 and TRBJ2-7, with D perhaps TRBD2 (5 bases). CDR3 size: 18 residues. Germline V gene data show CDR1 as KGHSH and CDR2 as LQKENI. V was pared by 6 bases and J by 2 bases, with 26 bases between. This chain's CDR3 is CASSPLVPRGQEAYEQYF. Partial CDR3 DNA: TGTGCCAGCTCCCCTCTCGTCCCTCGCGGGCAGGAGGCCTACGAG.

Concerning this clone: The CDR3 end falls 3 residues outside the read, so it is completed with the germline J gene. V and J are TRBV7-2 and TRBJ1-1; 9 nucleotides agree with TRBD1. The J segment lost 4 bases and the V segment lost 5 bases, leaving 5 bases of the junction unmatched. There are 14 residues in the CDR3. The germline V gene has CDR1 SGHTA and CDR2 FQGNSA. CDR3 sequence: CASSLGQGITEAFF. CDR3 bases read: TGTGCCAGCAGCCTGGGACAGGGAATCACTGAA. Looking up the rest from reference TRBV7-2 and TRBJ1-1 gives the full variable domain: GAGVSQSPSNKVTEKGKDVELRCDPISGHTALYWYRQSLGQGLEFLIYFQGNSAPDKSGLPSDRFSAERTGGSVSTLTIQRTQQEDSAVYLCASSLGQGITEAFFGQGTRLTVV.

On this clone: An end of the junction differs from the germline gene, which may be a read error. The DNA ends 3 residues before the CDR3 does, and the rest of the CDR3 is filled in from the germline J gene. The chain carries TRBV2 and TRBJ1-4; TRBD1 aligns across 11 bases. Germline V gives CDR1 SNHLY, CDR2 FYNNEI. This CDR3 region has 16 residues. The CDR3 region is CASSVGQGAAKEKLFF. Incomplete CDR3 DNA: TGTGCCAGCAGTGTAGGACAGGGGGCTGCTAAGGAAAAA.

CDR3 bases read: TGTGCCAGCAGCGTGGACCCTGACAGCTCAGTTTCACCC. Translated, it gives CASSVDPDSSVSP. The full CDR3 is CASSVDPDSSVSPLHF. This chain connects TRBV9 to TRBJ1-6; D is possibly TRBD1 (5 bases). With the read ending 3 residues before the CDR3 end, the germline J gene is used to fill in that end. CDR1 is SGDLS and CDR2 is YYNGEE in the germline V gene. V shed 2 bases and J shed 9 bases, with 18 bases lying between them. The CDR3 has 16 amino acids.

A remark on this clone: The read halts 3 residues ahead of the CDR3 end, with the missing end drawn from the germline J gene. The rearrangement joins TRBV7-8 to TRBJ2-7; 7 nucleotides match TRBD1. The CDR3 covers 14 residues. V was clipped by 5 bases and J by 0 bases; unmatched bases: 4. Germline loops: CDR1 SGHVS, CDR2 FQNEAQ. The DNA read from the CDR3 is TGTGCCAGCAGCCCCCGGGACAGCTCCTACGAG. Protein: CASSPRDSSYE. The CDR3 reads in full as CASSPRDSSYEQYF.

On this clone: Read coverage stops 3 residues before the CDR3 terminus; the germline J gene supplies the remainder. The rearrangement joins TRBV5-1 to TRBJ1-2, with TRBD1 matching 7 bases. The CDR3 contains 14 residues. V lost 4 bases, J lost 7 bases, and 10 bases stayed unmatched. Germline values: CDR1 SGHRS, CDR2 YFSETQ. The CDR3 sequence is CASSVGQEGSGYTF. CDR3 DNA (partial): TGCGCCAGCAGCGTCGGACAGGAGGGTTCTGGC.

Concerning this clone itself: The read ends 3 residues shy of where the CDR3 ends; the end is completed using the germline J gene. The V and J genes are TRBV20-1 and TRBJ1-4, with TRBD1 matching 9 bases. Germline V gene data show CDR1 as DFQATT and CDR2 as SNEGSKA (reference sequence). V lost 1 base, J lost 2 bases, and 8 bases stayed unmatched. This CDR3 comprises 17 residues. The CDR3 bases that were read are TGCAGTGCTAGAGCCTTGACAGGGGGAAGCACTAATGAAAAA. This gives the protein CSARALTGGSTNEK. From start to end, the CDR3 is CSARALTGGSTNEKLFF.

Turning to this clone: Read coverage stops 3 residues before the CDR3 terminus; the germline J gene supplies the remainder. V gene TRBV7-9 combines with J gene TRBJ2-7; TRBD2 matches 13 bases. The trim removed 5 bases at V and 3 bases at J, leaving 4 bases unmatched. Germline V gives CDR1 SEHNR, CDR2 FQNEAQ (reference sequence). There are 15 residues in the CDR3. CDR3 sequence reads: CASSPRTSGGYEQYF. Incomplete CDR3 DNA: TGTGCCAGCAGCCCTCGGACTAGCGGGGGCTACGAG.

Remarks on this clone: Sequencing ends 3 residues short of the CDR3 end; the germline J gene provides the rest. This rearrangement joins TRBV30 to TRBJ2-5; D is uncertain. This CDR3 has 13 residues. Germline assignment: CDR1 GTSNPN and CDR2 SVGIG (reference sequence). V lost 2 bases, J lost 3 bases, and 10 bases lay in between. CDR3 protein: CAWSPRPKETQYF. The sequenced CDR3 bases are TGTGCCTGGAGTCCTAGACCTAAAGAGACC.

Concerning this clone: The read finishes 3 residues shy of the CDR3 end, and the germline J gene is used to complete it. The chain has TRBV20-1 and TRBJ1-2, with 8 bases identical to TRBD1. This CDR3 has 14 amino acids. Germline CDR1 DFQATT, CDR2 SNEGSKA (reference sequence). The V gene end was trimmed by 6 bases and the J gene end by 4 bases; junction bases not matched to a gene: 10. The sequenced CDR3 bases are TGCAGTGCGTATCGGGACAGGAGTCTCTATGGC. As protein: CSAYRDRSLYG. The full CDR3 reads CSAYRDRSLYGYTF.

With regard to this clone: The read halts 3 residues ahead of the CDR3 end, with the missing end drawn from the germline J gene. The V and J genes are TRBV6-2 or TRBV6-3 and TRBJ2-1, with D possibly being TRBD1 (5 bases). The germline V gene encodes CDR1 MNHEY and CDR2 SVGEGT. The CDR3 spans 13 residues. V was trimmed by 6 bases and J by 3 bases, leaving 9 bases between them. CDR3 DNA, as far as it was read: TGTGCCAGCAGCCAAGACAGCTACAATGAG. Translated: CASSQDSYNE. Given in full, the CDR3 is CASSQDSYNEQFF.

CDR3 DNA, as far as it was read: TGTGCCAGCAGCCAGAGCGGGGGGGCGGAGACC. This sequence encodes CASSQSGGAET. The whole CDR3 region reads CASSQSGGAETQYF. The rearrangement joins TRBV7-9 to TRBJ2-5; 10 bases map to TRBD2. The missing CDR3 end, 3 residues past where the read stops, is filled in from the germline J gene. V lost 5 bases and J lost 5; bases outside the gene matches: 5. The CDR3 is made up of 14 amino acids. Germline V CDR1 and CDR2: SEHNR, FQNEAQ (reference sequence).

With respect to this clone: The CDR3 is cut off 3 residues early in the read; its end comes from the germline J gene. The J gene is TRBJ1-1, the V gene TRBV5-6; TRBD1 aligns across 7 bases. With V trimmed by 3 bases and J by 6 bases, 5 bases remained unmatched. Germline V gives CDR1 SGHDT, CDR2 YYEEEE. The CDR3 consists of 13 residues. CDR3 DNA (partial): TGTGCCAGCAGCTACCAGGGGGTCGCTGAA. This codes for CASSYQGVAE. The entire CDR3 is CASSYQGVAEAFF.

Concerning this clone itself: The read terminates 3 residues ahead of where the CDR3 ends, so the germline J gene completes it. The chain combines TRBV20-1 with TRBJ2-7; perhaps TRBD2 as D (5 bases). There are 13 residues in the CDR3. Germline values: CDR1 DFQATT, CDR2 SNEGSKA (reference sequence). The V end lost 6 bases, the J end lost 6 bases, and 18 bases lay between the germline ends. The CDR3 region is CSAEYGELGEQYF. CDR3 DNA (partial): TGCAGTGCCGAGTACGGGGAATTAGGCGAG.

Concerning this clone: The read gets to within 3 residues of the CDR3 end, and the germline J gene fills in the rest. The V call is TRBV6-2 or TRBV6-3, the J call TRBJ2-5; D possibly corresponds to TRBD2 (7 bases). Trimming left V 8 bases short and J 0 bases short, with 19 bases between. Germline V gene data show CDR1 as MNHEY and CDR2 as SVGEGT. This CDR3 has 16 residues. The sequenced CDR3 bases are TGTGCCAGCTGGGGAGGGGGGGAGCAGTACCAAGAGACC. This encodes CASWGGGEQYQET. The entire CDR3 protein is CASWGGGEQYQETQYF.